This is a list of T cell receptor beta chains from one sample in a study of neurological immune-mediated disorders. MiXCR, applied by TCRdb to the 5' RACE reads, yields one record per CDR3 protein. Of some 53,000 distinct CDR3 sequences in the sample, over 15% were seen once. The sample consisted of PBMCs. Source of these receptors: a man between 60 and 75 years old in good health. CDR3s include the opening cysteine and the closing phenylalanine or tryptophan. Fields, in order: V gene, clone size, J gene, CDR3 protein. A clone size is listed for some rows: how often the clone was seen (once, few, many), or a class if it is expanded.

TRBV7-2	-	TRBJ2-1	CASSPRASGRAFEQFF
TRBV15	many	TRBJ1-5	CATSRGGFRPQHF
TRBV12-3/TRBV12-4	many	TRBJ2-1	CASSLGQGVSWTRGYNEQFF
TRBV5-1	many	TRBJ2-1	CASSFRSSDYNEQFF
TRBV29-1	many	TRBJ1-1	CSVGGSTEAFF
TRBV7-2	many	TRBJ2-7	CASSPTTSGFSYEQYF
TRBV29-1	many	TRBJ1-2	CSTSQGNYGYTF
TRBV3-1	many	TRBJ1-2	CASRTRRDGPYGYTF
TRBV28	many	TRBJ2-7	CASSPRREPYEQYF
TRBV7-3	-	TRBJ2-7	CASSSPWSDEQYF
TRBV9	-	TRBJ1-1	CASRPGLANTEAFF
TRBV20-1	many	TRBJ2-5	CSARDEGSGETQYF
TRBV5-1	many	TRBJ2-3	CASSYGEGPQYF
TRBV20-1	many	TRBJ2-3	CSATPPGTAADTQYF
TRBV6-1	-	TRBJ2-2	CASSERQSTGELFF
TRBV14	many	TRBJ2-3	CASSQDILPGWGTTDTQYF
TRBV7-9	many	TRBJ1-2	CASSPGTGIGYTF
TRBV12-3/TRBV12-4	once	TRBJ1-2	CASSRDGDRGYGYTF
TRBV2	many	TRBJ2-1	CASSPGQVFYNEQFF
TRBV10-3	many	TRBJ2-5	CAITQRDGETQYF
TRBV20-1	many	TRBJ1-1	CSASGAATEAFF